The 10 T cell receptor beta chains reported below all come from one sample, sequenced in a study of blood T cell repertoires in COVID-19. TCRdb's copy holds only in-frame clones and misses some; the assay was immunoSEQ multiplex PCR. The sample lists fewer than 300,000 clones, 86% occurring once. Sequencing was done on a sample of peripheral blood. These receptors came from a man aged 40-49 years who had recovered from COVID-19.

V and J are TRBV4-3 and TRBJ1-6; 7 positions match TRBD1. V lost 0 bases to trimming and J lost 9 bases; unmatched junction nucleotides: 14. Germline assignment: CDR1 LGHNA and CDR2 YSLEER. This CDR3 is built from 18 residues. DNA of the CDR3: TGCGCCAGCAGCCAAGAGTTCTTGGTGACAGGGATATCTTCACCCCTCCACTTT. Translation: CASSQEFLVTGISSPLHF.

The J gene is TRBJ1-6, the V gene TRBV6-5; possibly TRBD1 for D (6 bases). Per the germline V gene, CDR1 is MNHEY and CDR2 is SVGAGI. The germline V and J ends were trimmed by 8 bases and 8 bases, with 10 bases remaining between them. The CDR3 has 12 residues. The CDR3 nucleotides read TGTGCCAGCCGGGAGGGGGATTCACCCCTCCACTTT. Protein sequence: CASREGDSPLHF.

The CDR3: CASSQDWRGGRVNEQFF. In nucleotides, the CDR3 is TGCGCCAGCAGCCAAGATTGGCGGGGGGGCCGGGTCAATGAGCAGTTCTTC. The V and J genes are TRBV4-3 and TRBJ2-1; 9 nucleotides agree with TRBD2. The CDR3 spans 17 residues. The trim removed 0 bases at V and 6 bases at J, leaving 9 bases unmatched. Germline CDR1 reads LGHNA; CDR2 reads YSLEER.

V and J are TRBV2 and TRBJ2-5; 8 bases map to TRBD2. Germline V gives CDR1 SNHLY, CDR2 FYNNEI. The trim removed 9 bases at V and 5 bases at J, leaving 14 bases unmatched. The CDR3 has 15 amino acids. The CDR3 coding sequence is TGTGCCAGTACGGACCGGGAGGGCCCGGGGGAGACCCAGTACTTC. Translating it yields CASTDREGPGETQYF. Looking up the rest from reference TRBV2 and TRBJ2-5 gives the full variable domain: EPEVTQTPSHQVTQMGQEVILRCVPISNHLYFYWYRQILGQKVEFLVSFYNNEISEKSEIFDDQFSVERPDGSNFTLKIRSTKLEDSAMYFCASTDREGPGETQYFGPGTRLLVL.

The chain combines TRBV10-3 with TRBJ1-2, with D possibly matching TRBD1 (6 bases). Germline values: CDR1 ENHRY, CDR2 SYGVKD. This CDR3 contains 15 residues. Trimming removed 6 bases from V and 0 bases from J, with 14 bases in between. The CDR3 here is CAISLTGQPNYGYTF. Written as DNA, the CDR3 is TGTGCCATCAGCTTGACAGGACAGCCTAACTATGGCTACACCTTC.

The chain has TRBV7-2 and TRBJ2-3, with 10 positions matching TRBD2. Germline V gene data show CDR1 as SGHTA and CDR2 as FQGNSA. CDR3 length: 16 residues. Unmatched junction bases numbered 7, after V lost 5 bases and J lost 2 bases. CDR3 amino acids: CASSLQAGGVTDTQYF. CDR3 DNA: TGTGCCAGCAGCCTTCAAGCGGGAGGGGTCACAGATACGCAGTATTTT.

The rearrangement joins TRBV2 to TRBJ2-1, with D possibly matching TRBD1 (6 bases). The CDR3 runs 14 residues. The germline CDR1 and CDR2 sequences are SNHLY and FYNNEI. V was cut by 2 bases and J by 5 bases, with 10 bases left in between. CDR3 sequence: CASSEMRQDNEQFF. The CDR3 nucleotides read TGTGCCAGCAGTGAAATGCGACAGGACAATGAGCAGTTCTTC.

V usage is TRBV27 and J usage is TRBJ2-2, with 11 bases aligning to TRBD2. The V gene end was trimmed by 3 bases and the J gene end by 2 bases; junction bases not matched to a gene: 2. The CDR3 has 16 amino acids. Looked up from germline, CDR1 is MNHEY and CDR2 is SMNVEV (reference sequence). The CDR3 bases are TGTGCCAGCAGTTTTAGCGGGAGGGCAAACACCGGGGAGCTGTTTTTT. Residues: CASSFSGRANTGELFF.

The V gene is TRBV7-9, the J gene TRBJ1-2, with 8 bases aligning to TRBD1. This CDR3 is 12 amino acids long. CDR1 SEHNR and CDR2 FQNEAQ come from the germline V gene (reference sequence). The J segment lost 8 bases and the V segment lost 3 bases, leaving 2 bases of the junction unmatched. CDR3 bases: TGTGCCAGCAGCTTGGACAGGGAAGGCTACACCTTC. It specifies CASSLDREGYTF.

This clone was seen more than once but under ten times. The CDR3 region is CASSLGVSGRYNEQFF. DNA of the CDR3: TGTGCCAGCAGTCTAGGTGTGTCGGGGAGATACAATGAGCAGTTCTTC. The rearrangement joins TRBV28 to TRBJ2-1; weak D call: TRBD2 (5 bases). Germline CDR1 reads MDHEN; CDR2 reads SYDVKM. CDR3 length: 16 amino acids. Trimming stripped 5 bases from V and 4 bases from J, with 18 bases between.